This TCR beta chain was sequenced for a study of cytomegalovirus exposure and HLA in healthy donors (dated by TCRdb to about 2017). About the investigation overall: An earlier analysis of a few hundred of the donors reported under 300 Gb of sequence data and some 110 million unique TCR beta sequences obtained from approximately 180 million T cells. A later genetic analysis took genome-wide SNP genotypes for 398 of the 666 donors and used that subset as a discovery cohort. An early release that covered about 640 HLA-typed donors contained around 330 gigabases of sequencing data and tens of millions of unique TCR sequences. Roughly five DR-DQ haplotypes were treated as single units for association and clustering because of strong linkage in the cohort. All discovery cohort repertoires had been generated on a single sequencing platform. Rather than drawing on any new phenotypic data, the later analysis identified candidate immune exposures from TCR beta sequences and the way those sequences occurred across donors. Of the roughly 410 genotyped donors, 80% to 90% were placed in the genetic ancestry cluster associated with self-reported Caucasian donors. The study aimed to test whether cataloging public T cell receptors could reveal signatures of past pathogen exposure. Donor age, sex, ethnicity and CMV serostatus were compiled together with the repertoire data. In an earlier analysis of several hundred of the donors, high-throughput TCR beta sequencing was used to judge whether each TCR beta V gene segment behaved as functional or pseudogenic. The study profiled the T cell repertoires of 500 to 800 subjects by immunosequencing and related them to cytomegalovirus serostatus. Across approximately 420 genotyped donors of the cohort, an average of about 240,000 unique TCR beta nucleotide sequences per donor were sequenced, and around 20% of those sequences were non-productive. Both class I and class II loci were covered by HLA typing, at four-digit resolution. Typing coverage differed by locus: A, B, C, DRB1 and DQB1 were typed in about 620-640 donors, DQA1 in roughly 510, DPA1 in approximately 600, and DPB1 in around 490. Along with the approximately 620-subject first cohort, a separate validation cohort of more than 90 different subjects was used. A later analysis re-analyzed previously published TCR beta repertoires from 666 donors and added high-resolution HLA genotyping to study TCR occurrence patterns. To predict cytomegalovirus infection status, the study brought together high-throughput TCR immunosequencing, statistical association of individual TCRs with disease status, and machine learning.

The CDR3 numbers 15 residues from cysteine through phenylalanine. Kept here is only the CDR3 DNA, which spans 45 bases and is read in frame from base 1. The germline V gene encodes CDR1 SEHNR and CDR2 FQNEAQ (reference sequence). Deletion took 5 bases off V and 4 bases off J, with a span of 15 bases between the germline ends. The full study reports these points: Several of the top co-occurrence clusters appeared to be linked to parvovirus B19, influenza, CMV and Epstein-Barr virus, according to a later analysis. The classifier was reported to diagnose cytomegalovirus status with high specificity and sensitivity in both the original and validation cohorts. Sequencing depth was assumed to be roughly uniform across donors in the presence/absence analyses, though that assumption may not hold. Compared with the roughly 600-donor mean, donors in an Asian-associated ancestry cluster had fewer N-insertions in productive TCRs, according to a later genetic analysis. Because HLA typing was unavailable for some donors at each locus, only the typed subset was used in association tests. While some public TCRs were present in many individuals, most TCR sequences turned up only very rarely across donors. The authors suggested that the approach could potentially be generalized to other disease states and immunological phenotypes. CMV serostatus was the only immune exposure information available for the cohort. Three of the identified cytomegalovirus-associated TCR beta chains were confirmed in vitro to be specific for cytomegalovirus antigens. In a later analysis, HLA-associated TCR beta chains showed more clonal expansion and lower generation probabilities than non-associated chains that were equally common. Assigning TCR associations to individual alleles was difficult when HLA alleles, especially DR and DQ, strongly co-occurred. The sequencing pipeline was judged likely to have produced a cluster of highly shared sequence variants as a technical artifact. According to a later analysis, TCR association rates differed among HLA loci, with DRB1 alleles showing the most associated TCRs and HLA-C alleles showing the fewest. In an earlier analysis of 587 of the donors, most TCR beta V segments appeared in productive rearrangements about 87% or about 30% of the time, broadly matching IMGT annotations. Most CMV-associated TCR beta chains appeared to be HLA-restricted in a later analysis, and the HLA associations seemed to be driven largely by CMV exposure. In this cohort, only TCR beta chains were sequenced, and detectable features were limited by the absence of alpha or paired-chain data. Over 15 rarely observed V segments, including chromosome 9 orphons, were excluded from the earlier analysis of about 600 of the donors because counts were too low. Linkage disequilibrium might explain the correlated functional status among segregating V segments, but an unknown experimental factor could not be excluded. The 87-base-pair reads could not distinguish some IMGT-functional V segments, including TRBV6-2 and TRBV6-3, so those segments were excluded. The study gave a list of 150 to 200 TCR beta chains associated with cytomegalovirus. A further reported finding was that TCR beta sequences accurately predicted the HLA-A and HLA-B alleles for most subjects in the first cohort. In a later genetic analysis, a missense DCLRE1C variant was associated with V-gene and J-gene trimming of TCR beta chains, and the association was replicated in an independent cohort. At a false discovery rate of 0.05, a later analysis linked 16,951 TCR beta sequences to specific HLA alleles.

Library preparation employed the immunoSEQ multiplex PCR assay. For the multiplex PCR, a mixture combining 60 forward primers for TCR Vbeta segments and 13 reverse primers for TCR Jbeta segments was used. The CDR3 region of rearranged TCR beta genes was amplified from genomic DNA by a multiplex PCR assay. Amplified TCR beta libraries were sequenced as 87-base-pair reads on the Illumina HiSeq System. Per the source publication's procedure: Across the 670 or so repertoires, a later analysis counted 80 million or so unique TCR beta chains, roughly 11 million of which were shared by at least two donors. A nearest-neighbor algorithm error-corrected the raw reads and collapsed the reads into unique sequences, merging closely related sequences to remove PCR and sequencing errors. Alignment of CDR3 sequences to IMGT reference sequences was used to assign V, D and J gene segments. For a sequence to be retained, a match of at least six nucleotides was required to both a V gene segment and a J gene segment. Rearrangements were called productive when the CDR3 lacked stop codons and stayed in frame with V and J; all others were non-productive. CDR3 was defined by IMGT convention, running from the second conserved V-encoded cysteine to the conserved J-encoded phenylalanine. The earlier analysis of some 580 of the donors excluded any sequence lacking an unambiguous match to a single V gene segment. An earlier analysis of 587 of the donors called V segments functional above 56.7% productive rearrangements and segregating when the between-donor standard deviation exceeded 5%. A statistical classification framework was developed to diagnose cytomegalovirus status using the catalog of TCR beta chain sequences. A later analysis assigned V and J genes by comparing TCR nucleotide sequences with IMGT/GENE-DB human TR gene sequences. In a later analysis, CDR3 sequences and most-parsimonious VDJ recombination scenarios were assigned using the TCRdist pipeline. In a later analysis, each TCR beta chain was defined by its CDR3 amino acid sequence together with its V-gene family, and reads lacking a unique V-gene family were excluded. In a later analysis, 450 to 600 highly shared, low-generation-probability nucleotide sequences were removed to address suspected cross-contamination and a sequencing artifact. In a later analysis, a clonal expansion index was calculated for each public chain from normalized within-repertoire ranks of inferred template counts. Generation probabilities in a later analysis came from a VDJ recombination model fitted to out-of-frame rearrangements, and those results were checked against IGoR. A later analysis scored TCR-TCR, TCR-HLA and TCR-CMV co-occurrence with hypergeometric tests, applying a repertoire-size bias correction to TCR pairs. False discovery rates were estimated in a later analysis by permuting HLA or CMV assignments 20 times. In a later analysis, co-occurring TCRs were grouped using DBSCAN, and TCRdist sequence similarity was added for clustering within HLA-allele-positive subsets. Repertoires with fewer than 30,000 or more than 120,000 public chains were left out of co-occurrence clustering, as were five repertoires with anomalous nucleotide sharing. Held by TCRdb, this immuneACCESS table contains in-frame sequences only and omits some clones. Under half of the omission traces to an unresolved V gene where checked; the cause of the rest is unknown. That table furnishes V, J and clone size, whereas the DNA furnished D and trimming. The sample yields about 86,000 clones; around 71% were counted once. Clones ranked in the top ten supply approximately 9% of the sample.

In this sample, this clone turned up a few times. It lacks a known antigen. No much larger clone is present one base from it, and per-base qualities are unavailable. In total, 500 to 700 healthy bone marrow donors made up the cohort. Cohort members were all nominally healthy when sampled, although unrecorded immune exposures were likely present. The donor was CMV seronegative and was included in the group of a few hundred seronegative cohort members. Each donor provided a peripheral blood sample, and peripheral blood mononuclear cells were used for TCR beta sequencing. Genomic DNA extraction from the blood cell samples was performed with the Qiagen DNeasy Blood Extraction Kit.

This clonotype was sampled from a man aged 55 to 69 in good health and CMV-seronegative. The chain links TRBV7-9 with TRBJ2-1; the D gene is perhaps TRBD2, from 6 matching bases. The sequencing input was PBMCs. This receptor carries the CDR3 CASSPTRGNYNEQFF. The sequenced DNA is TGTGCCAGCAGCCCCACCCGGGGGAATTACAATGAGCAGTTCTTC.